Each of the 27 T cell receptor beta chains below was sequenced from the same sample in a study of shared clonotypes between healthy human individuals (TCRdb year 2020). The library was built by means of the immunoSEQ multiplex PCR assay. The table comes from immuneACCESS by way of TCRdb, which keeps in-frame sequences with V and J called. Part of the clones is missing from these tables; in studies checked, under half for an unresolved V gene and the rest for unknown reasons. Present in this sample are approximately 2.5 million clones, 93% of which were seen just once. The ten largest clones take up roughly 0.36% of the sample. Sequencing was done on a sample of naive CD4+ T cells from PBMCs. The cell subset or site label of this sample denotes: CD45RA+ positively selected. All receptors derive from a man between 18 and 29 years old in good health. Some clones in this sample may be carry-over from other donors' samples.

The chain has TRBV4-3 and TRBJ2-3; D call uncertain. The germline V gene has CDR1 LGHNA and CDR2 YSLEER. V was cut by 0 bases and J by 6 bases, with 7 bases left in between. The CDR3 length is 13 residues. CDR3 in amino acids: CASSQEIGDTQYF. The CDR3 DNA is TGCGCCAGCAGCCAAGAAATTGGGGATACGCAGTATTTT.

The J gene is TRBJ1-3, the V gene TRBV7-2; 7 nucleotides match TRBD1. This CDR3 is built from 16 residues. Germline lookup yields CDR1 SGHTA and CDR2 FQGNSA. Trimming removed 3 bases from V and 0 bases from J; junction bases left unmatched: 5. The CDR3 nucleotides read TGTGCCAGCAGCTTTCTCCGGGACAGCTCTGGAAACACCATATATTTT. Translated: CASSFLRDSSGNTIYF.

This rearrangement joins TRBV6-6 to TRBJ1-5, with TRBD1 matching over 7 bases. The CDR3 loop spans 12 amino acids. CDR1 and CDR2 (germline): MNHNY, SVGAGI (reference sequence). The V gene end was trimmed by 7 bases and the J gene end by 5 bases; junction bases not matched to a gene: 2. The DNA for the CDR3 is TGTGCCAGCAACAGGGGAGATCAGCCCCAGCATTTT. Protein sequence: CASNRGDQPQHF.

V and J are TRBV28 and TRBJ2-7, with TRBD2 identical over 8 bases. V lost 5 bases, J lost 4 bases, and 7 bases stayed unmatched. This CDR3 is built from 14 residues. Germline CDR1 MDHEN, CDR2 SYDVKM. CDR3 residues: CASSLNRGRYEQYF. CDR3 coding DNA: TGTGCCAGCAGTCTTAATCGCGGGAGGTACGAGCAGTACTTC.

This chain links TRBV5-1 with TRBJ2-5; TRBD2 matches 8 bases. This CDR3 is 15 amino acids long. Trimming removed 0 bases from V and 5 bases from J; junction bases left unmatched: 6. The germline CDR1 and CDR2 sequences are SGHRS and YFSETQ. The CDR3 DNA reads as TGCGCCAGCAGCTTGGGCGGGACTAGGTGGGAGACCCAGTACTTC. It is translated as CASSLGGTRWETQYF.

A remark on this clone: Distinct nucleotide sequences in the sample also encode this CDR3. V and J are TRBV7-3 and TRBJ2-6; D unclear. V shed 0 bases and J shed 3 bases, with 0 bases lying between them. CDR1 and CDR2 from the germline V gene are SGHTA and FQGTGA. This CDR3 has 13 amino acids. The CDR3 spells CASSLTGANVLTF. CDR3 in DNA: TGTGCCAGCAGCTTAACTGGGGCCAACGTCCTGACTTTC. The full variable domain, its missing parts supplied by reference TRBV7-3 and TRBJ2-6, is GAGVSQTPSNKVTEKGKYVELRCDPISGHTALYWYRQSLGQGPEFLIYFQGTGAADDSGLPNDRFFAVRPEGSVSTLKIQRTERGDSAVYLCASSLTGANVLTFGAGSRLTVL.

The V call is TRBV28, the J call TRBJ1-1; tentative D call: TRBD1 (6 bases). Germline V gene sequence: CDR1 MDHEN, CDR2 SYDVKM. The CDR3 length is 14 residues. Trimming left V 4 bases short and J 6 bases short, with 15 bases between. The CDR3 here is CASSSTRDTAEAFF. DNA for the CDR3: TGTGCCAGCAGTTCTACCCGGGACACGGCTGAAGCTTTCTTT.

Here the CDR3 DNA reads TGTGCCAGCCGACGCGAGGCCTACTATGGCTACACCTTC. This sequence encodes CASRREAYYGYTF. The rearrangement links TRBV7-2 to TRBJ1-2; D gene uncertain. Germline V gene sequence: CDR1 SGHTA, CDR2 FQGNSA. This CDR3 is built from 13 residues. The V end was cut by 8 bases, the J end by 3 bases, with 13 bases between.

The J gene is TRBJ2-7, the V gene TRBV7-2; D is unclear. The CDR3 loop spans 13 amino acids. Between the trimmed V and J ends, which lost 4 bases and 6 bases, there was a span of 13 bases. Germline V gene lookup returns CDR1 SGHTA and CDR2 FQGNSA. The CDR3 DNA follows: TGTGCCAGCAGCTCCGCGTGGGGTGGCGAGCAGTACTTC. As protein: CASSSAWGGEQYF.

The CDR3 here is CAWSGPRQGFTDTQYF. The CDR3 nucleotides are TGTGCCTGGAGTGGCCCTAGACAGGGATTCACAGATACGCAGTATTTT. This chain connects TRBV30 to TRBJ2-3; 7 bases match TRBD1. CDR3 size: 16 residues. CDR1 GTSNPN and CDR2 SVGIG come from the germline V gene (reference sequence). J was trimmed by 2 bases and V by 1 base; bases with no gene match: 9.

The chain combines TRBV18 with TRBJ2-7; D gene unclear. Germline V lookup: CDR1 KGHSH, CDR2 LQKENI. There are 15 residues in the CDR3. V was trimmed by 6 bases and J by 1 base, leaving 16 bases between them. CDR3 residues: CASSPTVDFSYEQYF. DNA for the CDR3: TGTGCCAGCTCCCCAACTGTTGACTTTTCCTACGAGCAGTACTTC. Filled out from reference TRBV18 and TRBJ2-7, the complete variable domain reads NAGVMQNPRHLVRRRGQEARLRCSPMKGHSHVYWYRQLPEEGLKFMVYLQKENIIDESGMPKERFSAEFPKEGPSILRIQQVVRGDSAAYFCASSPTVDFSYEQYFGPGTRLTVT.

The genes are TRBV5-1 and TRBJ2-3; 12 nucleotides match TRBD2. Germline V gene sequence: CDR1 SGHRS, CDR2 YFSETQ. Germline trimming cut 0 bases from V and 4 bases from J; bases unmatched to any gene: 9. This CDR3 has 18 residues. The CDR3 spells CASSLAPLGLAGPDTQYF. The CDR3, as DNA: TGCGCCAGCAGCTTGGCACCCCTTGGACTAGCGGGACCAGATACGCAGTATTTT. The full variable domain, completed using reference TRBV5-1 and TRBJ2-3, is KAGVTQTPRYLIKTRGQQVTLSCSPISGHRSVSWYQQTPGQGLQFLFEYFSETQRNKGNFPGRFSGRQFSNSRSEMNVSTLELGDSALYLCASSLAPLGLAGPDTQYFGPGTRLTVL.

This chain uses TRBV4-2 with TRBJ1-2; D gene uncertain. The CDR3 is 16 amino acids. Germline V CDR1 and CDR2: LGHNA, YNFKEQ. The V end was cut by 0 bases, the J end by 4 bases, with 15 bases between. The chain's CDR3 is CASSQDTPPRIYGYTF. CDR3 coding DNA: TGTGCCAGCAGCCAAGATACCCCCCCACGGATCTATGGCTACACCTTC.

The chain couples TRBV11-3 to TRBJ2-7, with 8 bases aligning to TRBD2. The length of the CDR3 is 19 residues. Germline CDR1 and CDR2: SGHNT and YENEEA. The V segment lost 5 bases and the J segment 4 bases; nucleotides outside the gene matches: 22. CDR3 bases: TGTGCCAGCAGCCAGGGGACTAGTGGCCGCTTTAATTCAACTTACGAGCAGTACTTC. Translating gives CASSQGTSGRFNSTYEQYF.

The chain uses TRBV5-1 and TRBJ2-5; weak D call: TRBD1 (5 bases). Germline CDR1 is SGHRS and CDR2 is YFSETQ. Trimming cost V 7 bases and J 0 bases, with 13 bases left between them. There are 14 residues in the CDR3. As DNA, the CDR3 is TGCGCCAGCCGTTTGGACACCAACCAAGAGACCCAGTACTTC. As protein: CASRLDTNQETQYF.

This clone came up a few times. The genes are TRBV5-5 and TRBJ2-2; D perhaps matches TRBD2 (5 bases). V dropped 4 bases and J dropped 0 bases, with 7 bases sitting between them. The CDR3 consists of 14 residues. Germline values: CDR1 SGHKS, CDR2 YYEKEE (reference sequence). This chain's CDR3 is CASSPLANTGELFF. In nucleotides, the CDR3 is TGTGCCAGCAGCCCACTAGCGAACACCGGGGAGCTGTTTTTT. The variable domain in full, completed from reference TRBV5-5 and TRBJ2-2, reads DAGVTQSPTHLIKTRGQQVTLRCSPISGHKSVSWYQQVLGQGPQFIFQYYEKEERGRGNFPDRFSARQFPNYSSELNVNALLLGDSALYLCASSPLANTGELFFGEGSRLTVL.

This clone was seen once. At the DNA level, this CDR3 is encoded by other sequences in the same sample as well. The chain is built from TRBV4-3 and TRBJ2-7; D remains unclear. The CDR3 covers 14 residues. Trimming took 1 base from V and 0 from J, leaving 7 bases between them. Germline V CDR1 and CDR2: LGHNA, YSLEER. Written as DNA, the CDR3 is TGCGCCAGCAGCCAAGTTCGTCACTCCTACGAGCAGTACTTC. Encoded protein: CASSQVRHSYEQYF.

V gene TRBV6-1 combines with J gene TRBJ1-6; D is uncertain. Per germline, CDR1 MNHNS and CDR2 SASEGT. CDR3 size: 12 residues. V was clipped by 8 bases and J by 9 bases, with 11 bases between them. The CDR3 loop is CASGNPVSPLHF. CDR3 DNA sequence: TGTGCCAGCGGTAATCCTGTTTCACCCCTCCACTTT.

This sequence joins TRBV11-2 and TRBJ1-2; no reliable D call. Trimming left V 7 bases short and J 7 bases short, with 10 bases between. Germline V gives CDR1 SGHAT, CDR2 FQNNGV. The length of the CDR3 is 11 residues. CDR3 nucleotide sequence: TGTGCCAGCACCCTACTCTCTGGCTACACCTTC. Protein sequence: CASTLLSGYTF.

Concerning this clone itself: Other DNA variants within this sample encode the same CDR3. The J gene is TRBJ2-3, the V gene TRBV28, with 8 bases identical to TRBD1. V gave up 4 bases and J gave up 0 bases; unmatched junction bases: 6. Germline V gene sequence: CDR1 MDHEN, CDR2 SYDVKM. The CDR3 has 16 residues. DNA for the CDR3: TGTGCCAGCAGTTCCCCAGGACAGGGAAGCACAGATACGCAGTATTTT. Its protein product is CASSSPGQGSTDTQYF.

The V and J genes are TRBV9 and TRBJ2-3, with TRBD2 identical over 7 bases. The CDR3 has 17 residues. Trimming took 5 bases from V and 3 from J; bases not matched to a gene: 15. From germline, CDR1 is SGDLS and CDR2 YYNGEE. The DNA of the CDR3 is TGTGCCAGCAGTGAAGGATTGACTAGCACTCGTACAGATACGCAGTATTTT. This translates into CASSEGLTSTRTDTQYF. The full variable domain, in which reference TRBV9 and TRBJ2-3 provide the parts outside the CDR3, is DSGVTQTPKHLITATGQRVTLRCSPRSGDLSVYWYQQSLDQGLQFLIQYYNGEERAKGNILERFSAQQFPDLHSELNLSSLELGDSALYFCASSEGLTSTRTDTQYFGPGTRLTVL.

The V gene is TRBV4-1, the J gene TRBJ2-5; TRBD2 matches 7 bases. CDR1 and CDR2 from the germline V gene are MGHRA and YSYEKL. The CDR3 extends over 17 amino acids. Trimming removed 0 bases from V and 1 base from J; junction bases left unmatched: 8. CDR3 sequence (DNA): TGCGCCAGCAGCCAAGAACGGAGCGGGATCTCCCAAGAGACCCAGTACTTC. Amino acids: CASSQERSGISQETQYF.

This clone was seen once. V gene TRBV6-5 combines with J gene TRBJ1-2, with 7 bases lining up with TRBD1. V lost 7 bases and J lost 5; bases outside the gene matches: 13. The CDR3 covers 15 residues. From germline, CDR1 is MNHEY and CDR2 SVGAGI. For the CDR3, the DNA is TGTGCCAGCACCCCATGGGGGACAGCCTCATATGGCTACACCTTC. Translated: CASTPWGTASYGYTF.

The chain carries TRBV5-1 and TRBJ2-1; 8 bases agree with TRBD2. V lost 2 bases to trimming and J lost 1 base; unmatched junction nucleotides: 5. The germline CDR1 and CDR2 sequences are SGHRS and YFSETQ. This CDR3 is built from 16 residues. The CDR3 DNA reads TGCGCCAGCAGCTTACCTATAGCGGGATCCTACAATGAGCAGTTCTTC. Encoded protein: CASSLPIAGSYNEQFF. The variable domain in full, completed from reference TRBV5-1 and TRBJ2-1, reads KAGVTQTPRYLIKTRGQQVTLSCSPISGHRSVSWYQQTPGQGLQFLFEYFSETQRNKGNFPGRFSGRQFSNSRSEMNVSTLELGDSALYLCASSLPIAGSYNEQFFGPGTRLTVL.

CDR3 DNA: TGTGCCAGCGGGTCCTCCACAGATACGCAGTATTTT. The encoded protein is CASGSSTDTQYF. The chain uses TRBV7-3 and TRBJ2-3; D is uncertain. The CDR3 runs 12 residues. V was pared by 8 bases and J by 2 bases, with 8 bases between. CDR1 and CDR2 (germline): SGHTA, FQGTGA.

The chain employs TRBV2 and TRBJ2-5, with a tentative D call TRBD2 (5 bases). The ends were cut back, 8 bases at V and 4 bases at J, with 17 bases in the middle. The CDR3 sequence is 14 residues long. Germline assignment: CDR1 SNHLY and CDR2 FYNNEI. CDR3 amino acids: CASSLGDSVETQYF. The DNA of the CDR3 is TGTGCCAGCTCCCTCGGGGATTCTGTAGAGACCCAGTACTTC.

J is TRBJ2-3 and V is TRBV15; no reliable D call. The germline V gene encodes CDR1 LNHNV and CDR2 YYDKDF (reference sequence). The CDR3 consists of 12 residues. Trimming removed 5 bases at V and 6 bases at J, with 9 bases between. The CDR3 loop is CATSGRRDTQYF. CDR3 nucleotides: TGTGCCACCAGCGGCCGTAGGGATACGCAGTATTTT.